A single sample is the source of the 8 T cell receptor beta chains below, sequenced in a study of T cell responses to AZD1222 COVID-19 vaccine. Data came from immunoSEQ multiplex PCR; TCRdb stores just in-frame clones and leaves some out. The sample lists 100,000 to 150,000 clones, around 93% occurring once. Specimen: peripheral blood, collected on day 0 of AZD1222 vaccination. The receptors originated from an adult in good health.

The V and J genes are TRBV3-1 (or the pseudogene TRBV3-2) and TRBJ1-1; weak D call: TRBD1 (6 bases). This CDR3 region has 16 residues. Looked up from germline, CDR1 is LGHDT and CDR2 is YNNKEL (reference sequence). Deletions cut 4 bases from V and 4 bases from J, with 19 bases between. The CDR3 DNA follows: TGTGCCAGCAGCCTCCGGGGGGCAGGGAGGGGCACTGAAGCTTTCTTT. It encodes CASSLRGAGRGTEAFF.

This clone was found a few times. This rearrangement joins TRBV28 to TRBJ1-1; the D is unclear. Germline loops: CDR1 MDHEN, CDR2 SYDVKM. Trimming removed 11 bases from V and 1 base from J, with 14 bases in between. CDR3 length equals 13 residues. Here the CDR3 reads CACDRQTNTEAFF. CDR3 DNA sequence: TGTGCCTGTGATCGGCAGACGAACACTGAAGCTTTCTTT.

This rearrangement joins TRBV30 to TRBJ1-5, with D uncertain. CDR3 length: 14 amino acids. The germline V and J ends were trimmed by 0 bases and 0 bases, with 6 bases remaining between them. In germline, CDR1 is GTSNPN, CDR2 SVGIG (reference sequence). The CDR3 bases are TGTGCCTGGAGTGTACGATATAGCAATCAGCCCCAGCATTTT. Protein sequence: CAWSVRYSNQPQHF.

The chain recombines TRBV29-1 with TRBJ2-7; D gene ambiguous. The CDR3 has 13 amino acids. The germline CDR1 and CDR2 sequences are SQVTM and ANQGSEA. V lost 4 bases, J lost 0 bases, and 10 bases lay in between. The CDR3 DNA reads TGCAGCGTTGCACCAGCATTCTCCTACGAGCAGTACTTC. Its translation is CSVAPAFSYEQYF.

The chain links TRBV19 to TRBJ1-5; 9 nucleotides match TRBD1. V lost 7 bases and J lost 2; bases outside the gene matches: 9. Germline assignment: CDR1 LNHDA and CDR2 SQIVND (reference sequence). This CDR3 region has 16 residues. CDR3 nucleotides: TGTGCCAGTACTAAACTACAGGGGGCCGGCAATCAGCCCCAGCATTTT. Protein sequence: CASTKLQGAGNQPQHF.

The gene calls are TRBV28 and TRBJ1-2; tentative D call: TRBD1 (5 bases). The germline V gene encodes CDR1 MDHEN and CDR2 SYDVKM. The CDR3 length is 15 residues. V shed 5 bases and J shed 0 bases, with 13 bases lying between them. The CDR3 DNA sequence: TGTGCCAGCAGTGGTACGGGACCCCCTAACTATGGCTACACCTTC. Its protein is CASSGTGPPNYGYTF.

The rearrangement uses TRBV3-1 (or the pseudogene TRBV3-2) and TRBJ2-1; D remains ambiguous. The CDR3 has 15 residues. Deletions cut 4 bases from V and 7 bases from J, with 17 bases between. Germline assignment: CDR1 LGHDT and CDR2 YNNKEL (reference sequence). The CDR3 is CASSPRGYLLNEQFF. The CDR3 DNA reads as TGTGCCAGCAGCCCCCGAGGCTACCTTTTAAATGAGCAGTTCTTC.

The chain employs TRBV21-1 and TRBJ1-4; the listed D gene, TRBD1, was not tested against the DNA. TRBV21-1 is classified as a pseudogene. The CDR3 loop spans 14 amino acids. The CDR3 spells CASSKVLCREKLFF. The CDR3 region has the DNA TGTGCCAGCAGCAAAGTCCTTTGCAGGGAAAAACTGTTTTTT.